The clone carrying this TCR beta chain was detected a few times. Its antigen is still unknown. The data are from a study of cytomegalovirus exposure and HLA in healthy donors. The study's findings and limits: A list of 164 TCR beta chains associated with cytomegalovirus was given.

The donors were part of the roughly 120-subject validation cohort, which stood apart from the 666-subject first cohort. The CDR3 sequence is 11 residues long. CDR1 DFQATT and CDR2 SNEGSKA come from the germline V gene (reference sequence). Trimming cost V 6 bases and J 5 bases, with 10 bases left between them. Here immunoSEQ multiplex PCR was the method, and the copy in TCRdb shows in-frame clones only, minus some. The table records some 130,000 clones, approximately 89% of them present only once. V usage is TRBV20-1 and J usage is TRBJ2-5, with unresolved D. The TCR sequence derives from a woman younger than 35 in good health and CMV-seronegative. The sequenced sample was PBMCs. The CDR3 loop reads CSARPLETQYF. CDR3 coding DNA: TGCAGTGCAAGACCGTTGGAGACCCAGTACTTC.